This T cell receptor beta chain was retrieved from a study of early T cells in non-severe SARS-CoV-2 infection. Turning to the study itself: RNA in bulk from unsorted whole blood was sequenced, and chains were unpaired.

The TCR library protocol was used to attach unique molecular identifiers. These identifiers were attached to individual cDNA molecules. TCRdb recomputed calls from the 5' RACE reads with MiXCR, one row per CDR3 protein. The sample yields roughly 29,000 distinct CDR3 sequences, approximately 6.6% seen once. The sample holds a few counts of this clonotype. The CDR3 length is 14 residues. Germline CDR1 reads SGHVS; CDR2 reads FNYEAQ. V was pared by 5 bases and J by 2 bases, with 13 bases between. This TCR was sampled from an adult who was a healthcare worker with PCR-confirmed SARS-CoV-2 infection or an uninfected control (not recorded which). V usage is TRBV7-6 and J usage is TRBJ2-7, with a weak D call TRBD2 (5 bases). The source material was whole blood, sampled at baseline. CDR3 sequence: CASSRNPGTYEQYF. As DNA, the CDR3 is TGTGCCAGCAGCCGGAACCCCGGGACCTACGAGCAGTACTTC.